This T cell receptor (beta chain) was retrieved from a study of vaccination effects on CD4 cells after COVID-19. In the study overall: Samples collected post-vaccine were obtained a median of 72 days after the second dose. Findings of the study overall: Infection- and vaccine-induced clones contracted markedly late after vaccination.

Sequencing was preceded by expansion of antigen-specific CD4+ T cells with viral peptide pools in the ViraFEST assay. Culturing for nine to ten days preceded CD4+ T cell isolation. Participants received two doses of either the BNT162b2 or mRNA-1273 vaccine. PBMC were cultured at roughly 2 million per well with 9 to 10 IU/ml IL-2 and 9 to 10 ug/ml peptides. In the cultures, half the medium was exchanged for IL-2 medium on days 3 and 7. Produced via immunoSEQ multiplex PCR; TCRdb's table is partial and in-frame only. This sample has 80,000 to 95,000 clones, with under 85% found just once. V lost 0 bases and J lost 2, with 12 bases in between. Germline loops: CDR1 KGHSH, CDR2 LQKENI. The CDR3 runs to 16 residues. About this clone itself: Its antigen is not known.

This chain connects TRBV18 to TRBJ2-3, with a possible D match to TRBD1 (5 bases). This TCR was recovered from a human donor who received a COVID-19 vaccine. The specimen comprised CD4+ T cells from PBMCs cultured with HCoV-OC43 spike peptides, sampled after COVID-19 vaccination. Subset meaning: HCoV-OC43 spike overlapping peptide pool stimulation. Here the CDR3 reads CASSPPLTDLTDTQYF. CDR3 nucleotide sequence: TGTGCCAGCTCACCACCGCTGACAGACCTCACAGATACGCAGTATTTT.